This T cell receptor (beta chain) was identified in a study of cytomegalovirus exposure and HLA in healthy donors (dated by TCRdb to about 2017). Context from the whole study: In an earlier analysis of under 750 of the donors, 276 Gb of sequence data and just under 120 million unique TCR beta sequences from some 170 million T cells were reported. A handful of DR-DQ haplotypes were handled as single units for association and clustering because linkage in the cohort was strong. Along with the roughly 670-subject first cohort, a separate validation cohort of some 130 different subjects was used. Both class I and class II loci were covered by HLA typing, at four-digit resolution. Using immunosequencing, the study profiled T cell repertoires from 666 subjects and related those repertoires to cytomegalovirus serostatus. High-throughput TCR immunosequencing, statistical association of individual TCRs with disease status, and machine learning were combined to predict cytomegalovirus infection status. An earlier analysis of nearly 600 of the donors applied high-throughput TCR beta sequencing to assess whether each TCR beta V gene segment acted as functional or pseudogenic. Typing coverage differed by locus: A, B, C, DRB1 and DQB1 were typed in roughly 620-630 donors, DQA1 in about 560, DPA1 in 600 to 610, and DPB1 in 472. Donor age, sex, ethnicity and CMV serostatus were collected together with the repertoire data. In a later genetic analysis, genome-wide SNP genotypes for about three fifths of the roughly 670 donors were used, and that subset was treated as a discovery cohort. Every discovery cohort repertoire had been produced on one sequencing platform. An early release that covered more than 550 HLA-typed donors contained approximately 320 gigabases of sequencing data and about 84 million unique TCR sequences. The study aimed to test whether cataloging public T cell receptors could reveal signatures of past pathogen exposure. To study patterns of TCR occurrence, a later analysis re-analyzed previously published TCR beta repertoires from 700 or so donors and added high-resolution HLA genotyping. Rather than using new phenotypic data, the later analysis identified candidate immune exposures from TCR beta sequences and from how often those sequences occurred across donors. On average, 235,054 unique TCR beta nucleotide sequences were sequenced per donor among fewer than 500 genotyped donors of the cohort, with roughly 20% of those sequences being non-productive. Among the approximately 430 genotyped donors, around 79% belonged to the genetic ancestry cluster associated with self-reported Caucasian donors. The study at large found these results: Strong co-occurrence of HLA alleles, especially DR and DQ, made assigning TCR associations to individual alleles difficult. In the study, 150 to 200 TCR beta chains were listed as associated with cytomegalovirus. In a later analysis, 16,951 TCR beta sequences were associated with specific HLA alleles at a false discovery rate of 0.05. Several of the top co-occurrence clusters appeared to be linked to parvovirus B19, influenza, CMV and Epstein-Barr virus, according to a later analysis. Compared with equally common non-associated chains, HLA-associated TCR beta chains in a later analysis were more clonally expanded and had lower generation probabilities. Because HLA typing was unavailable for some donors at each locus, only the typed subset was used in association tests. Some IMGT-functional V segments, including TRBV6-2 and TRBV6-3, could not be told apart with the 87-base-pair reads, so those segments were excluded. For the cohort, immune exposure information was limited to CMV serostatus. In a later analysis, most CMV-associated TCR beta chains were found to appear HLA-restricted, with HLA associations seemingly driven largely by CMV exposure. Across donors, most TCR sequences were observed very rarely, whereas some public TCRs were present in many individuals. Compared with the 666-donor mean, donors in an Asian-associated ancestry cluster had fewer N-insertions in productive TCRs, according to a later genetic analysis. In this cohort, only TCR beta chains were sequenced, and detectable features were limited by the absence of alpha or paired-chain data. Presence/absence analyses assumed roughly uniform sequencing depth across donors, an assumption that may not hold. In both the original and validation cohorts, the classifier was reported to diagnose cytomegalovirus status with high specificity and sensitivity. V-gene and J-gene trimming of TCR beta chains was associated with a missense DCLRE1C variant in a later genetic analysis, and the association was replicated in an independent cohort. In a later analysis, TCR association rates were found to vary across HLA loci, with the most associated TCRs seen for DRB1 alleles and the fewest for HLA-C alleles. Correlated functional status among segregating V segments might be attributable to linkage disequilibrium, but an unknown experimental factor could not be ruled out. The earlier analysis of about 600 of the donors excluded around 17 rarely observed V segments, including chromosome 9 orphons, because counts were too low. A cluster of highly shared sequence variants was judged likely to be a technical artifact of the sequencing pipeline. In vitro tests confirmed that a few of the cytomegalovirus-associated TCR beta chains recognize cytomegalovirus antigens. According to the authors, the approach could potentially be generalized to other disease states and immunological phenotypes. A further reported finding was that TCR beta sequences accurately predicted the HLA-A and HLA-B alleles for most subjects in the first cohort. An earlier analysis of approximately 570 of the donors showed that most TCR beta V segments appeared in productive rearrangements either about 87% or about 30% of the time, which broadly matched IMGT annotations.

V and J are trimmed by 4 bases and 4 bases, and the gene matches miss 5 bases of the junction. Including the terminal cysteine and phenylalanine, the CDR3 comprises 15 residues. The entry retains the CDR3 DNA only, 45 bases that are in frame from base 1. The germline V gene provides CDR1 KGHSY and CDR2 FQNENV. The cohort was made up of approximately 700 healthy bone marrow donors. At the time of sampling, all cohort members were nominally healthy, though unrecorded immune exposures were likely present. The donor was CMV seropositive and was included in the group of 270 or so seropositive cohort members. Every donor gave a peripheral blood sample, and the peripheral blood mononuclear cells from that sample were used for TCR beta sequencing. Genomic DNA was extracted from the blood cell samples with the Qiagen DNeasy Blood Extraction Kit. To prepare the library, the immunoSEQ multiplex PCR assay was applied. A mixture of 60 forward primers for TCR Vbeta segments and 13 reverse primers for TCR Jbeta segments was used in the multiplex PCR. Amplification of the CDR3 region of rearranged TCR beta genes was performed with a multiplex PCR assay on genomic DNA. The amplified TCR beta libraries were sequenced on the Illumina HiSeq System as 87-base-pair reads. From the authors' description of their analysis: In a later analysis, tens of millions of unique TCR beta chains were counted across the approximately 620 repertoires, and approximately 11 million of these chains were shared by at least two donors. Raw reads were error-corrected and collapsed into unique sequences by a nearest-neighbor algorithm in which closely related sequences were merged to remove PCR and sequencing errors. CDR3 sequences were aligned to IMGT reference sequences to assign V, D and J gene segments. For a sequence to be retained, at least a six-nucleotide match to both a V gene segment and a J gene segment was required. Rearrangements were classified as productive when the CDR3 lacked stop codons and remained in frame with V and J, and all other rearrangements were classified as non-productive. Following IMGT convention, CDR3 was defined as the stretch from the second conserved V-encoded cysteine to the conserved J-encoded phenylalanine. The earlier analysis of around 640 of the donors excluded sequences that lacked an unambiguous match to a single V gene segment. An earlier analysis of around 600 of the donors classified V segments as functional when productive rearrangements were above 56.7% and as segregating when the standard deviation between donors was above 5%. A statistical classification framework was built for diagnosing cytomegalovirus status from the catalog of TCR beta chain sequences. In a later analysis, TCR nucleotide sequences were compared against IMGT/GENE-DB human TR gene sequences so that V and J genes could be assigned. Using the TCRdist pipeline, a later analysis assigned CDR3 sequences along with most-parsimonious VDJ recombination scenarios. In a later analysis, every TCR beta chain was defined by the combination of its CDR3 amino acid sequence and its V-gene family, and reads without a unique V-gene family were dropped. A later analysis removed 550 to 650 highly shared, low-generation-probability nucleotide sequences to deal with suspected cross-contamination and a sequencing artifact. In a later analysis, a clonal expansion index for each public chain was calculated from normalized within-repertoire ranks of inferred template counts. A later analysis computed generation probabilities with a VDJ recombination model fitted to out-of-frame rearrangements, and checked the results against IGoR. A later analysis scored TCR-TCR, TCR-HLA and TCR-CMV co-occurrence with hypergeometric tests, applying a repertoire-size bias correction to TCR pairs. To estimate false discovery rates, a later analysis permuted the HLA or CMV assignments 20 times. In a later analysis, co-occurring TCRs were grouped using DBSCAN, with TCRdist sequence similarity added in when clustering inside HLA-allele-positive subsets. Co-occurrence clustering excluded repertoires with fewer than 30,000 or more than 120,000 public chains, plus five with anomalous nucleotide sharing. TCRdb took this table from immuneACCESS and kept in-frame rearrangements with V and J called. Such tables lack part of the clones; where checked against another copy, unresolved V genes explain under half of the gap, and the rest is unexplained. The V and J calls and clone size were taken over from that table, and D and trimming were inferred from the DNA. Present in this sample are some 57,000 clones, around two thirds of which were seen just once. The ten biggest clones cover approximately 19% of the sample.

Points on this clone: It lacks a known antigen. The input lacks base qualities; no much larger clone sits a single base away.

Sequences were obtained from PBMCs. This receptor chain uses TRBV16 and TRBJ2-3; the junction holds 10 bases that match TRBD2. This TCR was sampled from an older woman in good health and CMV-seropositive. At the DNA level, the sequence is TGTGCCAGCAGCCTACTAGCGGGGTTCGCAGATACGCAGTATTTT. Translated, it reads CASSLLAGFADTQYF.